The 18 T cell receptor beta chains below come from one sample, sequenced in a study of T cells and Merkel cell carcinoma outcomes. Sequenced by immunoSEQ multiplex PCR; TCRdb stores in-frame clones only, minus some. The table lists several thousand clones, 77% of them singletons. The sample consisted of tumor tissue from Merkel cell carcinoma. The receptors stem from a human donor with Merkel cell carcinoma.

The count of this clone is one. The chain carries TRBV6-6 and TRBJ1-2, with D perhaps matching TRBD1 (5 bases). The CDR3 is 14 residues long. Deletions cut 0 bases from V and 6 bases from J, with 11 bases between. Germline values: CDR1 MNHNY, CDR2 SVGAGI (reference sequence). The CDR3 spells CASSYSLTTDGYTF. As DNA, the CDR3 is TGTGCCAGCAGTTACTCCTTAACGACAGATGGCTACACCTTC.

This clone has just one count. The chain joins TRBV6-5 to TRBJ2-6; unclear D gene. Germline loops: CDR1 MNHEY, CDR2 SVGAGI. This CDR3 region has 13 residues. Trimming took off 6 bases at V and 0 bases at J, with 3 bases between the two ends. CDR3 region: CASRTSGANVLTF. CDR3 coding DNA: TGTGCCAGCAGGACCTCTGGGGCCAACGTCCTGACTTTC.

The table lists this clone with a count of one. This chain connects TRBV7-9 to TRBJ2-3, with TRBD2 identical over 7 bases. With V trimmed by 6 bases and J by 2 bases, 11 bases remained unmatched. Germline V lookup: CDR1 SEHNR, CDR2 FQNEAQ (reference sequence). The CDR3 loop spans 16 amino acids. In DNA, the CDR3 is TGTGCCAGCAGATGGTGGAGCGGGGCTTTCACAGATACGCAGTATTTT. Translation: CASRWWSGAFTDTQYF.

CDR3 loop: CSVVPSGITGELFF. Written as DNA, the CDR3 is TGCAGCGTTGTCCCTAGCGGGATAACCGGGGAGCTGTTTTTT. This chain links TRBV29-1 with TRBJ2-2, with 9 bases fitting TRBD2. This CDR3 has 14 residues. The V segment lost 4 bases and the J segment 5 bases; nucleotides outside the gene matches: 5. The germline V gene encodes CDR1 SQVTM and CDR2 ANQGSEA.

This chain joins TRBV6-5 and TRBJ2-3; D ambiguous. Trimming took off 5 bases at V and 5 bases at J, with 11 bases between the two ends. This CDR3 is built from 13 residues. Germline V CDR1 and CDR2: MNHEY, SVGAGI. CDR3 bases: TGTGCCAGCAGTATCCCCCCGGAAGATACGCAGTATTTT. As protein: CASSIPPEDTQYF.

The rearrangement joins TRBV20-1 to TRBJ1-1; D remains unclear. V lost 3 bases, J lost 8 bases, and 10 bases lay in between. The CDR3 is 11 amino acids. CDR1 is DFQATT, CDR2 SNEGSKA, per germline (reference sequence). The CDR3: CSASKWQEAFF. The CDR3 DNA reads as TGCAGTGCTAGTAAATGGCAAGAAGCTTTCTTT.

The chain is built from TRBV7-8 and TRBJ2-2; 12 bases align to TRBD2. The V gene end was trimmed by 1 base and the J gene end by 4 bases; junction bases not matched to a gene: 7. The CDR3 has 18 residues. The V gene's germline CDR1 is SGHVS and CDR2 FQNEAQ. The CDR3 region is CASSLGLAGVIGTGELFF. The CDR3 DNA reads TGTGCCAGCAGCTTAGGACTAGCGGGAGTAATCGGCACCGGGGAGCTGTTTTTT.

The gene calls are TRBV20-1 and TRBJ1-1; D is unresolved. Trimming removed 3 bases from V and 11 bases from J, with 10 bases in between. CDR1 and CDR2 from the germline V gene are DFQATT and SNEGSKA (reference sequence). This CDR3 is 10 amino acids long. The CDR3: CSARLSRAFF. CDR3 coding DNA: TGCAGTGCTAGGTTGTCCAGGGCTTTCTTT.

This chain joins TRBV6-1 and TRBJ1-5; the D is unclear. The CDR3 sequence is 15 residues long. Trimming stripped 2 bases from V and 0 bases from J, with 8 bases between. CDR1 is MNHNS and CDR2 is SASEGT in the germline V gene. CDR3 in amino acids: CASSESGYSNQPQHF. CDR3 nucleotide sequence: TGTGCCAGCAGTGAATCCGGATATAGCAATCAGCCCCAGCATTTT.

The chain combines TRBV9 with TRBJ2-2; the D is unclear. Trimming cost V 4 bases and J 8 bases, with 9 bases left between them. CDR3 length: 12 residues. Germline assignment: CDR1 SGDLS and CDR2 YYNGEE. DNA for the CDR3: TGTGCCAGCAGCCCCCATTTGGGGGAGCTGTTTTTT. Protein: CASSPHLGELFF.

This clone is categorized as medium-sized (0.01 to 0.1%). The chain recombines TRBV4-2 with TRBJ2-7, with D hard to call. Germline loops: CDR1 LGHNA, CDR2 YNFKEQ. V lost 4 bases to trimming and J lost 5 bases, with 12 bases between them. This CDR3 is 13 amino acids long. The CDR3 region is CASSLGPRDEQYF. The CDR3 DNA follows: TGTGCCAGCAGCCTTGGGCCTCGCGACGAGCAGTACTTC.

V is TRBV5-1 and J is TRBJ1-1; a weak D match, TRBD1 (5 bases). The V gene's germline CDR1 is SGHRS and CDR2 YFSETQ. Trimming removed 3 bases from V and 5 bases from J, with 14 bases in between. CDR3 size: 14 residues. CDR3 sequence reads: CASSSGTGGTEAFF. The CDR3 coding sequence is TGCGCCAGCAGCTCCGGGACGGGGGGGACTGAAGCTTTCTTT.

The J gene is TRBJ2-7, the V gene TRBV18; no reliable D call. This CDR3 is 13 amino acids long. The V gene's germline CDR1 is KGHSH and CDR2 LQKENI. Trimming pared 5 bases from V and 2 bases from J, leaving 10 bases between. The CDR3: CASSSTLTYEQYF. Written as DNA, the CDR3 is TGTGCCAGCTCATCAACATTAACCTACGAGCAGTACTTC.

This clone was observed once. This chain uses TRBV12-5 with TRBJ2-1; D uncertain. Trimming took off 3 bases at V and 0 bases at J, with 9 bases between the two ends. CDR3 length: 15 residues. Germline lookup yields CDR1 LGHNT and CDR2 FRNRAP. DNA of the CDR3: TGTGCTAGTGGTTTAGGGCAAAGCTCCTACAATGAGCAGTTCTTC. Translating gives CASGLGQSSYNEQFF. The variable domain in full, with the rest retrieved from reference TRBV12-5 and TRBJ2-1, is DARVTQTPRHKVTEMGQEVTMRCQPILGHNTVFWYRQTMMQGLELLAYFRNRAPLDDSGMPKDRFSAEMPDATLATLKIQPSEPRDSAVYFCASGLGQSSYNEQFFGPGTRLTVL.

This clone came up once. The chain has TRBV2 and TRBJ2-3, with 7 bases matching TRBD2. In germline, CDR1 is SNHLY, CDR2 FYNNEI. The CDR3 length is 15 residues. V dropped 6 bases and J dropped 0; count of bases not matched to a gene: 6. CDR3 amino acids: CASSGGTTSTDTQYF. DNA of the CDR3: TGTGCCAGCAGCGGGGGGACGACTAGCACAGATACGCAGTATTTT.

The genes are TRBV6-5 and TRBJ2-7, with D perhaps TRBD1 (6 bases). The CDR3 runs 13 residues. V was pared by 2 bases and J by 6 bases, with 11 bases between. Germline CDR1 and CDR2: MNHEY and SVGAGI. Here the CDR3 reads CASSYVGAVEQYF. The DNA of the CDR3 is TGTGCCAGCAGTTACGTGGGGGCCGTCGAGCAGTACTTC.

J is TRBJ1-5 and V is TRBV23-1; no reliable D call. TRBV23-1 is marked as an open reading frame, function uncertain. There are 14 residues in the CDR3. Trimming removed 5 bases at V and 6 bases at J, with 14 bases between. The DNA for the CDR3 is TGCGCCAGCAGTTGTTCGTTTGATGTTCAGCCCCAGCATTTT. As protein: CASSCSFDVQPQHF.

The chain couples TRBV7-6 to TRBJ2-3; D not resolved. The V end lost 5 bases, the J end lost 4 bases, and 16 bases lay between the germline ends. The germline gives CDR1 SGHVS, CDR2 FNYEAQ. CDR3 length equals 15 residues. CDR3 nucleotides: TGTGCCAGCAGCCTTCGGATAGGGATGTCAGATACGCAGTATTTT. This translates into CASSLRIGMSDTQYF.